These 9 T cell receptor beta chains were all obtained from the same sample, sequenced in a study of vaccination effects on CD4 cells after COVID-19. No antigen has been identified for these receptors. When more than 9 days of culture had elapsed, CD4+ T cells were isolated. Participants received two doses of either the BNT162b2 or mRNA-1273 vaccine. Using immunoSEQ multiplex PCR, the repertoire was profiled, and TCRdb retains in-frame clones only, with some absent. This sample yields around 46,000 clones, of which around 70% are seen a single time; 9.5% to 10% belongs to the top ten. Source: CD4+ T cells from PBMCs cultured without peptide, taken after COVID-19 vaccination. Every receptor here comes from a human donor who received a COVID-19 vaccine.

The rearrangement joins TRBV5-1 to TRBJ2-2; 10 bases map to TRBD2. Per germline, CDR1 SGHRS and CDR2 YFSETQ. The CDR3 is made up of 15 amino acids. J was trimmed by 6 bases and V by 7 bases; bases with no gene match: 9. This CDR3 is CASLGAGGYSGELFF. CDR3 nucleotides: TGCGCCAGCTTAGGAGCGGGAGGGTACTCCGGGGAGCTGTTTTTT.

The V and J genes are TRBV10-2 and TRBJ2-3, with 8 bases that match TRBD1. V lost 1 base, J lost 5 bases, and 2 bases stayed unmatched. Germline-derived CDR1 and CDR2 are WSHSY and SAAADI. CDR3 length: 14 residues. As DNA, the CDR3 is TGCGCCAGCAGTGAGTTGGGACAGGAAGATACGCAGTATTTT. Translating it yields CASSELGQEDTQYF.

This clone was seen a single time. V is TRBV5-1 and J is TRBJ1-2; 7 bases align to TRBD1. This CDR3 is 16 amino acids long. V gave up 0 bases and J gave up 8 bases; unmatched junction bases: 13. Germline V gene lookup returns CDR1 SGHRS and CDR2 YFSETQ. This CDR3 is CASSLALQGGAGGYTF. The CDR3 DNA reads TGCGCCAGCAGCTTGGCTCTTCAGGGGGGCGCGGGGGGCTACACCTTC.

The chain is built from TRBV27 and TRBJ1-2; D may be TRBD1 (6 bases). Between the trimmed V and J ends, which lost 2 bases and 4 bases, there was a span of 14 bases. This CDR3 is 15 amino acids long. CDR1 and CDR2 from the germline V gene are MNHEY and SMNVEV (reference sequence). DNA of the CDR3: TGTGCCAGCAGTTTAGGGGGGGGCGCGGGCTATGGCTACACCTTC. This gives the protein CASSLGGGAGYGYTF.

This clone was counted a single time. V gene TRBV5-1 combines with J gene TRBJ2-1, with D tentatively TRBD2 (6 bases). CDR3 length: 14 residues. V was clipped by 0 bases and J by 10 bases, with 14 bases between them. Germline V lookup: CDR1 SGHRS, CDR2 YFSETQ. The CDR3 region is CASSLGFQGGEQFF. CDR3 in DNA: TGCGCCAGCAGCTTGGGGTTCCAGGGAGGAGAGCAGTTCTTC.

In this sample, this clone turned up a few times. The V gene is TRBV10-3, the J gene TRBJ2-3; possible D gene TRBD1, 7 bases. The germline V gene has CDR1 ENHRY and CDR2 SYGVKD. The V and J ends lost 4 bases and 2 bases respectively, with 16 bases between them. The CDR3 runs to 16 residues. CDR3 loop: CAISGGQGGTTDTQYF. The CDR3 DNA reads TGTGCCATCAGTGGCGGGCAGGGGGGTACCACAGATACGCAGTATTTT.

The CDR3 loop reads CASSPLRGATTDTQYF. For the CDR3, the DNA is TGTGCCAGCAGCCCCTTAAGGGGGGCCACCACAGATACGCAGTATTTT. The chain employs TRBV3-1 (or the pseudogene TRBV3-2) and TRBJ2-3; D tentatively reads TRBD1 or TRBD2 (6 bases each). The germline V gene has CDR1 LGHDT and CDR2 YNNKEL (reference sequence). This CDR3 contains 16 residues. Trimming removed 4 bases from V and 2 bases from J, with 16 bases in between.

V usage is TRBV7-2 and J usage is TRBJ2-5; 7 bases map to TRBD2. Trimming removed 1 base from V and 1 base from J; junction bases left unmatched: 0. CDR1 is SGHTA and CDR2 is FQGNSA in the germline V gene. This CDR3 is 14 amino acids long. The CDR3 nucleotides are TGTGCCAGCAGCTTAGGACTAGCCCAAGAGACCCAGTACTTC. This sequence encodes CASSLGLAQETQYF.

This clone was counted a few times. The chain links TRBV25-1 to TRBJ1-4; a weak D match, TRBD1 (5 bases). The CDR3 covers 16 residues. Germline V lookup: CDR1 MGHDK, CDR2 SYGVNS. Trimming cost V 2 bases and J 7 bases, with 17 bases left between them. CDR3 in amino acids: CASSEGSAGKGEKLFF. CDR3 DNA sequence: TGTGCCAGCAGTGAAGGATCGGCAGGGAAAGGTGAAAAACTGTTTTTT. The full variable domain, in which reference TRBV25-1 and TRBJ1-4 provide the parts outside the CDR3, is EADIYQTPRYLVIGTGKKITLECSQTMGHDKMYWYQQDPGMELHLIHYSYGVNSTEKGDLSSESTVSRIRTEHFPLTLESARPSHTSQYLCASSEGSAGKGEKLFFGSGTQLSVL.